A single T cell receptor (beta chain) is shown here with its context. As yet, its antigen is unknown. Time point: cycle 4 day 1 (C4D1), after 5 to 7 weeks of nivolumab. Every one of the patients relapsed after autologous stem cell transplantation (brentuximab vedotin exposure was variable). These data are taken from a study of PD-1 blockade in classical Hodgkin lymphoma. Notes on the study in general: Some patients began nivolumab under 1 year after ASCT. These patients were excluded from later analyses.

There are 16 residues in the CDR3. From germline, CDR1 is SGHRS and CDR2 YFSETQ. Unmatched junction bases numbered 8, after V lost 2 bases and J lost 4 bases. TCRdb's table, derived via immunoSEQ multiplex PCR, lists solely in-frame clones and lacks some. The data contain approximately 110,000 clones, approximately 89% of them singletons. The sequenced sample was peripheral blood mononuclear cells (PBMCs), obtained before the fourth cycle of nivolumab. The clonotype was recovered from a human donor with classical Hodgkin lymphoma. The chain combines TRBV5-1 with TRBJ2-1; 8 nucleotides line up with TRBD1. The CDR3 DNA follows: TGCGCCAGCAGCTTACCCGGGACAGGAGGATACAATGAGCAGTTCTTC. It is translated as CASSLPGTGGYNEQFF.